This TCR beta chain was documented in a study of CD8 T cells in Susac syndrome. Random hexamers primed reverse transcription of about 0.45 to 1 ug RNA. TCRdb reprocessed the immunoSEQ multiplex PCR reads with MiXCR, giving one entry per CDR3 protein. Here the sample spans more than 95,000 distinct CDR3 sequences, around 96% being singletons. This CDR3 is 15 amino acids long. The V and J ends lost 5 bases and 4 bases, in that order; junction bases with no gene match: 8. Per germline, CDR1 MNHNS and CDR2 SASEGT. The chain is built from TRBV6-1 and TRBJ1-2; 9 bases map to TRBD1. Sequenced: CD8+ T cells from PBMCs. The clonotype comes from a human donor with Susac syndrome. The CDR3 DNA reads TGTGCCAGCAGTTCACGGGACAGGGCAACCTATGGCTACACCTTC. Protein product: CASSSRDRATYGYTF.